The sequence of this T cell receptor (beta chain) was determined in a study of blood T cell repertoires in COVID-19. About the study: Samples came from the United States, Italy and Spain, spanning acute and convalescent COVID-19. PBMCs, B-cell-depleted T cells, or T cells provided the cDNA or gDNA that made up the material.

V was pared by 4 bases and J by 3 bases, with 3 bases of the junction left unmatched. The germline CDR1 and CDR2 sequences are SGHDT and YYEEEE. This CDR3 is built from 14 residues. In the authors' workflow: Amplification with reference gene primers provided the estimates of nucleated cell counts. Profiling relied on immunoSEQ multiplex PCR, and the TCRdb table lists in-frame clones only, not all of them. That table is the source of V, J and clone size, and D and trimming were worked out from the DNA. Counted here are tens of thousands of clones, about 70% occurring once; the ten biggest clones make up about 20%.

The source of this sequence is a middle-aged man with active or convalescent COVID-19. Material for sequencing was peripheral blood. The chain recombines TRBV5-6 with TRBJ1-5, with 8 bases matching TRBD1. The CDR3, as DNA: TGTGCCAGCAGCCGGACAGGGAACAATCAGCCCCAGCATTTT. This translates into CASSRTGNNQPQHF.